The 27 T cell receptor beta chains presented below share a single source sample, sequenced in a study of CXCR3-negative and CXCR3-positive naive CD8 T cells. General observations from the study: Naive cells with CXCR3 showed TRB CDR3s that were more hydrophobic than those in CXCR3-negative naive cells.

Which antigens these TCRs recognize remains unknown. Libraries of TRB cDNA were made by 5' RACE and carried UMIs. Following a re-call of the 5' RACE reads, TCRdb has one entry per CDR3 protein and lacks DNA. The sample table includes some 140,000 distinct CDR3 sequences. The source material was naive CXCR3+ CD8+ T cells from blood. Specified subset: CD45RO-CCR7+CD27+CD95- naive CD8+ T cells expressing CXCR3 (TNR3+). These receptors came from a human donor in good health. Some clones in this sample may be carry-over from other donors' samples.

CDR3 amino acids: CASSSKPGGSYNEQFF. V gene TRBV7-8 combines with J gene TRBJ2-1. The CDR3 loop spans 16 amino acids. The germline V gene encodes CDR1 SGHVS and CDR2 FQNEAQ. Drawing the rest from reference TRBV7-8 and TRBJ2-1, the complete variable domain is GAGVSQSPRYKVAKRGQDVALRCDPISGHVSLFWYQQALGQGPEFLTYFQNEAQLDKSGLPSDRFFAERPEGSVSTLKIQRTQQEDSAVYLCASSSKPGGSYNEQFFGPGTRLTVL.

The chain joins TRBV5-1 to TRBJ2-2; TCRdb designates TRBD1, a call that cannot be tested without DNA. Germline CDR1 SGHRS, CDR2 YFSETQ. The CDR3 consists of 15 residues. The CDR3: CASIESGGRTGELFF.

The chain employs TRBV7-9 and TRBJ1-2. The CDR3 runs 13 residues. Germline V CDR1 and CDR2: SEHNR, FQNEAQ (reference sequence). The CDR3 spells CASIDGPSEGYTF.

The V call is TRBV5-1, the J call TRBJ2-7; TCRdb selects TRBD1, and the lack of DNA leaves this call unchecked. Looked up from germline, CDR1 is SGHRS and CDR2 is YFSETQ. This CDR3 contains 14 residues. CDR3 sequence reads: CASSAGQDRYEQYF.

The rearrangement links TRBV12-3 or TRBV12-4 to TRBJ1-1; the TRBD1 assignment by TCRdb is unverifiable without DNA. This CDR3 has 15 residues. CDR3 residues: CASSLALGVNTEAFF.

CDR3 loop: CASSFGTGPLAFF. This sequence joins TRBV7-8 and TRBJ1-1; TCRdb's D gene call, TRBD1, goes unchecked for lack of DNA. This CDR3 has 13 residues. Germline CDR1 SGHVS, CDR2 FQNEAQ.

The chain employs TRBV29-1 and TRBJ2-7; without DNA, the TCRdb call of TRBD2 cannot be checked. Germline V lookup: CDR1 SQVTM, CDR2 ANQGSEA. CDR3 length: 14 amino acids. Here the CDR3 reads CSVEPGLGPGGQYF.

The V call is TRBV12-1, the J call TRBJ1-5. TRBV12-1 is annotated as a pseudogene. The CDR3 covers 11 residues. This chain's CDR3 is CASSFMRPQHF.

CDR3 region: CSAPGQSQETQYF. The chain is built from TRBV29-1 and TRBJ2-5; TCRdb names TRBD1, which stays unverified in the absence of DNA. The CDR3 runs 13 residues. From germline, CDR1 is SQVTM and CDR2 ANQGSEA.

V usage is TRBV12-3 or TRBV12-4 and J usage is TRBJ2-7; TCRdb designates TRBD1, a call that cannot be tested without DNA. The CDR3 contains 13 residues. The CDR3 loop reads CASSFGQIYEQYF.

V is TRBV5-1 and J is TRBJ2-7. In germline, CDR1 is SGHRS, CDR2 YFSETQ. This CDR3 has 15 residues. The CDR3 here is CASSLEAGNSYEQYF.

The CDR3 sequence is CASSGSWSSYEQYF. This chain links TRBV9 with TRBJ2-7. Per the germline V gene, CDR1 is SGDLS and CDR2 is YYNGEE. This CDR3 has 14 amino acids.

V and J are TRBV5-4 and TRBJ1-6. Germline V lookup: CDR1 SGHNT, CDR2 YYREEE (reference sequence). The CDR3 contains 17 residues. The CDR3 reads CASSFSGFLSYNSPLHF.

CDR3 sequence: CASSNDAGLPYEQYF. V is TRBV5-1 and J is TRBJ2-7; no DNA is available, so the TRBD2 call from TCRdb remains unchecked. Germline CDR1 is SGHRS and CDR2 is YFSETQ. This CDR3 spans 15 amino acids.

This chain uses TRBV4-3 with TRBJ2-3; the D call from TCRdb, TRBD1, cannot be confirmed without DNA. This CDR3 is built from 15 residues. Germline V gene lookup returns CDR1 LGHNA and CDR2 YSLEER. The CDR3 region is CASSQDRGRADTQYF.

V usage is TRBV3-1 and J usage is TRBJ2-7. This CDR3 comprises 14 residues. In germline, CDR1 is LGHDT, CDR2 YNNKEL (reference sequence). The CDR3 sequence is CASSRADIAYEQYF.

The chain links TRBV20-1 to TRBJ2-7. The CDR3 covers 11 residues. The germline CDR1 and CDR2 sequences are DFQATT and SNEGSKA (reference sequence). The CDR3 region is CSAGSTDEQYF.

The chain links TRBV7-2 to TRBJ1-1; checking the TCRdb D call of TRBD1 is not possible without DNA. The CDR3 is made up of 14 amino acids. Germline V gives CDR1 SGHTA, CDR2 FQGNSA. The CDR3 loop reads CASSTWNRDTEAFF.

CDR3 sequence: CASSMFSSDNEQFF. This rearrangement joins TRBV19 to TRBJ2-1. Germline V gene data show CDR1 as LNHDA and CDR2 as SQIVND (reference sequence). CDR3 length: 14 amino acids.

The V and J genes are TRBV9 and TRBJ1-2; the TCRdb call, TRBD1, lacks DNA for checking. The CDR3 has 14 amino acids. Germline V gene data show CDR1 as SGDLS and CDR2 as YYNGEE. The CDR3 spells CASSVVAGSYGYTF.

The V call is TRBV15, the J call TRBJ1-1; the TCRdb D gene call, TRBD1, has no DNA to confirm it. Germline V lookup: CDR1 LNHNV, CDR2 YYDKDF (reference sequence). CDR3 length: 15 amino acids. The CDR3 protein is CATSAHRDMNTEAFF.

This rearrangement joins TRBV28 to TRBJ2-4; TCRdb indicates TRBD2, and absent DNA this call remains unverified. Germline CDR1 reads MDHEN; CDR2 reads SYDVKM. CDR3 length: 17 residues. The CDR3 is CASSPRTSGLPKNIQYF.

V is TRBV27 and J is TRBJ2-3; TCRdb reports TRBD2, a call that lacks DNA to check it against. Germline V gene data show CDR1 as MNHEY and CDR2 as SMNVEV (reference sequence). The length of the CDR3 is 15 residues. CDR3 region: CASSSASVDTDTQYF.

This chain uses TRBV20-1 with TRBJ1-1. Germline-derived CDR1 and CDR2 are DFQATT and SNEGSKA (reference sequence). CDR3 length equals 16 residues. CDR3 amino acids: CSAIFPYSLLNTEAFF.

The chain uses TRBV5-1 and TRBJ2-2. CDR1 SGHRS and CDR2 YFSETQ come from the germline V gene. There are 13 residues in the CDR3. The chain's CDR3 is CASSLMYTGELFF.

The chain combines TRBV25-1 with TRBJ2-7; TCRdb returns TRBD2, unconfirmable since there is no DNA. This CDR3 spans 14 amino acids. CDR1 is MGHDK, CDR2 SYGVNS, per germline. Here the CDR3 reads CASQIAGTTYEQYF.

This chain's CDR3 is CASSPRAVKQGAKDQPQHF. The rearrangement joins TRBV27 to TRBJ1-5; TCRdb reports TRBD1, a call that lacks DNA to check it against. This CDR3 is 19 amino acids long. Germline V gene sequence: CDR1 MNHEY, CDR2 SMNVEV (reference sequence).